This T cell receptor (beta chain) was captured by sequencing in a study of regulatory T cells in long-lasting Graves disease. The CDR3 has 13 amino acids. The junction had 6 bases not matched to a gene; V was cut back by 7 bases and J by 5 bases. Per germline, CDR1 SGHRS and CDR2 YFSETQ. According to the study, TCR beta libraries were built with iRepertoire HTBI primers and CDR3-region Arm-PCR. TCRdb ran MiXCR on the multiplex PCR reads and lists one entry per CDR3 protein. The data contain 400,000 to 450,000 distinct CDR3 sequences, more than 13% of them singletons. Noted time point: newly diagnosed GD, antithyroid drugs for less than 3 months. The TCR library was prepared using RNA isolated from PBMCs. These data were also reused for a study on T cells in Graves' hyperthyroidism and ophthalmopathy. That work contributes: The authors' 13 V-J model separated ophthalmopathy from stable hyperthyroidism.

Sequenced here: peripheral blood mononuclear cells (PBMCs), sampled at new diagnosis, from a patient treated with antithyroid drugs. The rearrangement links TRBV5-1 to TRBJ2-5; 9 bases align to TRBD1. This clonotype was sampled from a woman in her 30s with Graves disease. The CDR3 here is CASGRDRGETQYF. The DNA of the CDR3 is TGCGCCAGCGGACGAGACAGGGGGGAGACCCAGTACTTC.